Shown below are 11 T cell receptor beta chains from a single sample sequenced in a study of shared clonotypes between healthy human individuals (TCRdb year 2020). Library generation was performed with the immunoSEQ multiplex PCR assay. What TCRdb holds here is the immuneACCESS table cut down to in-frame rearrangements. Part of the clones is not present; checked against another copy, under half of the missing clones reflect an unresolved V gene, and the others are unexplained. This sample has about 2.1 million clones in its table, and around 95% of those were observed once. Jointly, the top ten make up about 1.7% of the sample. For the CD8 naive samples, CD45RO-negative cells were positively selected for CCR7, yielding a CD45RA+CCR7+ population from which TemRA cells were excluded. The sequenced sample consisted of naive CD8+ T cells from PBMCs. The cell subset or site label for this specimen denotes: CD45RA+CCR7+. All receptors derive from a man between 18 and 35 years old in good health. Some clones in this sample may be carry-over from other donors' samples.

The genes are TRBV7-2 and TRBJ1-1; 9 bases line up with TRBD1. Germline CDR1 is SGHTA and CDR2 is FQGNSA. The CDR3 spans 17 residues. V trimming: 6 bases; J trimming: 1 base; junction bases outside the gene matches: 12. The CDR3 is CASSLGTGLGWNTEAFF. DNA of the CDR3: TGTGCCAGCAGTCTTGGGACAGGGCTGGGTTGGAACACTGAAGCTTTCTTT.

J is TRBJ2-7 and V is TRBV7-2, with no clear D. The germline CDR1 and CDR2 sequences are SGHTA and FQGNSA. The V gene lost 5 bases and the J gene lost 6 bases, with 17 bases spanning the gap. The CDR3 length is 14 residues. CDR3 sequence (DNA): TGTGCCAGCAGCCCGAGTTGGACCTTATTCGAGCAGTACTTC. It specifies CASSPSWTLFEQYF.

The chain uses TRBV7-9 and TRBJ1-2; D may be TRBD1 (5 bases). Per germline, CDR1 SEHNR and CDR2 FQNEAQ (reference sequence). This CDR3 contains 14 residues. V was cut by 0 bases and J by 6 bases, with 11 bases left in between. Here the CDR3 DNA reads TGTGCCAGCAGCTTAGCCCCAGGGCCTCATGGCTACACCTTC. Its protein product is CASSLAPGPHGYTF.

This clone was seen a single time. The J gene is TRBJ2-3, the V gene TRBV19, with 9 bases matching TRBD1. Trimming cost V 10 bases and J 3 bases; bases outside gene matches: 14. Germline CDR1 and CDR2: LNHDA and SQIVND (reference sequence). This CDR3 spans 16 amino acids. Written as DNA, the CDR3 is TGTGCCACTGCGCCAAGCCCGGGACAGGGTACAGATACGCAGTATTTT. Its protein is CATAPSPGQGTDTQYF.

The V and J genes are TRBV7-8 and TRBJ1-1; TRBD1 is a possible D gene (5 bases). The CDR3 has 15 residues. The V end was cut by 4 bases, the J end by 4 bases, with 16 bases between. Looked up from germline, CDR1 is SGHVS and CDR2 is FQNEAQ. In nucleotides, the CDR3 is TGTGCCAGCAGCTATACCATCGGGGGGGGCACTGAAGCTTTCTTT. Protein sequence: CASSYTIGGGTEAFF.

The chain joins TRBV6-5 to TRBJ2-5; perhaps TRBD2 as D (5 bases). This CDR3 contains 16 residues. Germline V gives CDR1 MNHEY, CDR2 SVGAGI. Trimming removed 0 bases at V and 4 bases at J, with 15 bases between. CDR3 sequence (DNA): TGTGCCAGCAGTTACTCTTCGGGCGAGCGGATAGAGACCCAGTACTTC. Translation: CASSYSSGERIETQYF.

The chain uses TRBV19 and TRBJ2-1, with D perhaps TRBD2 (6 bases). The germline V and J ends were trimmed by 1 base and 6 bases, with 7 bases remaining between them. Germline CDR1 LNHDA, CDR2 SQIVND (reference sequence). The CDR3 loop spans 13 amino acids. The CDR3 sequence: CASSIVEGNEQFF. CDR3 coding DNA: TGTGCCAGTAGTATAGTGGAGGGCAATGAGCAGTTCTTC.

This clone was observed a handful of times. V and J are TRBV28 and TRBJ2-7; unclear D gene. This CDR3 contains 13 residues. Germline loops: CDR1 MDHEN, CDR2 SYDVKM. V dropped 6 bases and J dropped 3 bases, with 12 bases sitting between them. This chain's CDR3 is CASSSRLGYEQYF. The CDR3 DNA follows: TGTGCCAGCAGCTCCCGACTCGGCTACGAGCAGTACTTC. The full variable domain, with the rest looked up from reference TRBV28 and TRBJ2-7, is DVKVTQSSRYLVKRTGEKVFLECVQDMDHENMFWYRQDPGLGLRLIYFSYDVKMKEKGDIPEGYSVSREKKERFSLILESASTNQTSMYLCASSSRLGYEQYFGPGTRLTVT.

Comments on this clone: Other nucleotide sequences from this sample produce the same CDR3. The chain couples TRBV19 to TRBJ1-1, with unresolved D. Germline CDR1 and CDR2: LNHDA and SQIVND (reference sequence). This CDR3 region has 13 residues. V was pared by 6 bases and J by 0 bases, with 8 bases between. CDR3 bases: TGTGCCAGTAGCATCTATCTGAACACTGAAGCTTTCTTT. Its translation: CASSIYLNTEAFF.

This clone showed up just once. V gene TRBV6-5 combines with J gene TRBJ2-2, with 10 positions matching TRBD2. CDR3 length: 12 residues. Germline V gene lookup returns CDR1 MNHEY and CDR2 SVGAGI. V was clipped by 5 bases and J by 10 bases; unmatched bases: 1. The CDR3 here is CASSGTSEELFF. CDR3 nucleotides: TGTGCCAGCAGTGGGACTAGCGAGGAGCTGTTTTTT.

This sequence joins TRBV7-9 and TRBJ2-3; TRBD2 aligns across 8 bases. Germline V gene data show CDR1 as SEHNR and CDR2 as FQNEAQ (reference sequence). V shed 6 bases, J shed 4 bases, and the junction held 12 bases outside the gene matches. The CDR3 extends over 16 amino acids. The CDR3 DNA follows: TGTGCCAGCAGACAAAAGCGGGGGAAGGGGCCAGATACGCAGTATTTT. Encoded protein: CASRQKRGKGPDTQYF.